The T cell receptor beta chain under discussion was sequenced for a study of blood T cell repertoires in COVID-19. Background on the study: Samples taken during acute and convalescent COVID-19 were collected in the United States, Italy and Spain. PBMCs, B-cell-depleted T cells, or T cells were the source of the cDNA or gDNA that made up the material.

Seattle-derived patients entered the study during active infection and were followed longitudinally. The germline V gene has CDR1 MDHEN and CDR2 SYDVKM. The CDR3 runs 13 residues. V lost 2 bases to trimming and J lost 2 bases, with 6 bases between them. The data were produced by immunoSEQ multiplex PCR, yet TCRdb's version contains in-frame clones alone and is incomplete. The sample lists around 310,000 clones, around 90% occurring once. In the case of this clone: Other DNA sequences in the same sample also yield this CDR3.

The source of this sequence is a woman between 25 and 40 years old with COVID-19, enrolled during active disease. This chain joins TRBV28 and TRBJ1-1, with D unresolved. The material sequenced was peripheral blood. The CDR3 nucleotides read TGTGCCAGCAGTTTACAGGAAAACACTGAAGCTTTCTTT. It translates to CASSLQENTEAFF.